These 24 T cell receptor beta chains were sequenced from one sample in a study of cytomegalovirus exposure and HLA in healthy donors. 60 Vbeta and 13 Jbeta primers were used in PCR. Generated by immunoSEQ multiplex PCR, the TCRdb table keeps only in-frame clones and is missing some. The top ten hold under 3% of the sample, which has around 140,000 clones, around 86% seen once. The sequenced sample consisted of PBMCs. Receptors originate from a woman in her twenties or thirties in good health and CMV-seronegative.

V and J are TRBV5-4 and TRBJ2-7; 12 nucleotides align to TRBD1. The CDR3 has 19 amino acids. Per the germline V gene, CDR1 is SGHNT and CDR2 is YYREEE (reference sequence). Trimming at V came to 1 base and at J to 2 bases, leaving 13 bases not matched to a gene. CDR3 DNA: TGTGCCAGCAGCTTGTACCAGGGACAGGGGGCGCGGGGTGCCTACGAGCAGTACTTC. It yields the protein CASSLYQGQGARGAYEQYF.

The CDR3 loop reads CASSISDTSEKLFF. CDR3 bases: TGCGCCAGCAGCATATCGGACACTTCCGAAAAACTGTTTTTT. The chain has TRBV5-1 and TRBJ1-4; D perhaps matches TRBD1 (5 bases). Germline V gene data show CDR1 as SGHRS and CDR2 as YFSETQ. This CDR3 has 14 residues. The V end lost 4 bases, the J end lost 8 bases, and 15 bases lay between the germline ends.

This CDR3 is CASSPADRDQETQYF. CDR3 DNA sequence: TGTGCCAGCAGCCCCGCTGACAGGGATCAAGAGACCCAGTACTTC. The chain combines TRBV4-2 with TRBJ2-5, with 7 bases that match TRBD1. The V gene end was trimmed by 4 bases and the J gene end by 2 bases; junction bases not matched to a gene: 7. The CDR3 contains 15 residues. Germline-derived CDR1 and CDR2 are LGHNA and YNFKEQ.

Here the CDR3 DNA reads TGTGCCAGCAGCCCCTATCACGATCTGGGGGGAGGTGTAGGCACTGAAGCTTTCTTT. Translated, it gives CASSPYHDLGGGVGTEAFF. The chain is built from TRBV9 and TRBJ1-1, with D perhaps matching TRBD1 (5 bases). This CDR3 has 19 residues. The V end was cut by 4 bases, the J end by 4 bases, with 29 bases between. Germline V gene data show CDR1 as SGDLS and CDR2 as YYNGEE.

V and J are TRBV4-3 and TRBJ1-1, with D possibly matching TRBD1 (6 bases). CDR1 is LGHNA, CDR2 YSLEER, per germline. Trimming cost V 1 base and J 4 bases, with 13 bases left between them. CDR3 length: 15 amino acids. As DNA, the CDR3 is TGCGCCAGCAGCCAAGGGCTCAGGGGCTTCACTGAAGCTTTCTTT. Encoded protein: CASSQGLRGFTEAFF.

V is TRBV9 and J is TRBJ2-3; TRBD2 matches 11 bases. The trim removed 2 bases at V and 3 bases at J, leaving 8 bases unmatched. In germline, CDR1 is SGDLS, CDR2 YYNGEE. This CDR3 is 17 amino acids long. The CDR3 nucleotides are TGTGCCAGCAGCGTGGGTAGCGGGAGGGCCGGGACAGATACGCAGTATTTT. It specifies CASSVGSGRAGTDTQYF.

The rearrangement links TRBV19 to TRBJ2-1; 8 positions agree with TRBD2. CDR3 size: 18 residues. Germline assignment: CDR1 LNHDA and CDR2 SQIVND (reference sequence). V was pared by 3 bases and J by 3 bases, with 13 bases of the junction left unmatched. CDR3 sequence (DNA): TGTGCCAGTAGTATTGAGGGCAGTAGCGGGACTCTCTACAATGAGCAGTTCTTC. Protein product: CASSIEGSSGTLYNEQFF. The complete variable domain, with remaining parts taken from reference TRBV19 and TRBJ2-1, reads DGGITQSPKYLFRKEGQNVTLSCEQNLNHDAMYWYRQDPGQGLRLIYYSQIVNDFQKGDIAEGYSVSREKKESFPLTVTSAQKNPTAFYLCASSIEGSSGTLYNEQFFGPGTRLTVL.

The CDR3 reads CASSSGGGSGEAFF. The CDR3 region has the DNA TGCGCCAGCAGCTCGGGGGGAGGATCTGGTGAAGCTTTCTTT. V gene TRBV5-1 combines with J gene TRBJ1-1; D perhaps matches TRBD1 (5 bases). This CDR3 comprises 14 residues. Trimming removed 3 bases at V and 7 bases at J, with 16 bases between. Germline V gene data show CDR1 as SGHRS and CDR2 as YFSETQ.

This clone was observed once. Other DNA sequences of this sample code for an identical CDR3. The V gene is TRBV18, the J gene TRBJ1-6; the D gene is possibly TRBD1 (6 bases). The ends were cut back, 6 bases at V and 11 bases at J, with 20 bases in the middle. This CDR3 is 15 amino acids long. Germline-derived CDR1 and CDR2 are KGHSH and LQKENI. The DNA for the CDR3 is TGTGCCAGCTCCCCCGCCGCAGGGGTCGATGCACCCCTCCACTTT. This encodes CASSPAAGVDAPLHF.

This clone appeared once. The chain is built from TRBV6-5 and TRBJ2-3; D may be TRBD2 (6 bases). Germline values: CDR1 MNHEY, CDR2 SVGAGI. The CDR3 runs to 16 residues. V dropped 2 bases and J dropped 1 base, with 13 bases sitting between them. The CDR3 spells CASSYRDSLGTDTQYF. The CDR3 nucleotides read TGTGCCAGCAGTTACAGGGACTCATTAGGCACAGATACGCAGTATTTT.

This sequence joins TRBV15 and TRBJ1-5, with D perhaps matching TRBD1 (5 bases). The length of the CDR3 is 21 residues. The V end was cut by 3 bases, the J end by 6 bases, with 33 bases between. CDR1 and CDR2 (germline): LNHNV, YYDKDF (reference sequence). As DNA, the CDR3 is TGTGCCACCAGCAGCGGGTTGGAGGCAGGGAGTTTCGGGGGGGTGGGTCAGCCCCAGCATTTT. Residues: CATSSGLEAGSFGGVGQPQHF.

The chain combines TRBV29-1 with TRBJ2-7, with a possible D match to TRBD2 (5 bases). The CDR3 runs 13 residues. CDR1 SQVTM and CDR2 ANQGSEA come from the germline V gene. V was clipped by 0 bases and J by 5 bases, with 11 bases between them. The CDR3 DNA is TGCAGCGTTGAAGATCATCCCGGGAACGAGCAGTACTTC. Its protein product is CSVEDHPGNEQYF.

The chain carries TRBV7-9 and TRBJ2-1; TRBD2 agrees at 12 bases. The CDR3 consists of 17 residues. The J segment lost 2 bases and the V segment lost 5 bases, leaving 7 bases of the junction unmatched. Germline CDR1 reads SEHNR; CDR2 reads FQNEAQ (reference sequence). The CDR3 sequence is CASSLGTSGPPYNEQFF. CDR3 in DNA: TGTGCCAGCAGCCTGGGGACTAGCGGGCCCCCCTACAATGAGCAGTTCTTC.

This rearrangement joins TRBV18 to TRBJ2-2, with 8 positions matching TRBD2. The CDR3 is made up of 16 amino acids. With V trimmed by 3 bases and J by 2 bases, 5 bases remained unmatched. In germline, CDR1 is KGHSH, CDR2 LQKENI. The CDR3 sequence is CASSPRTSRNTGELFF. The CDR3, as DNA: TGTGCCAGCTCACCCCGGACTAGCCGAAACACCGGGGAGCTGTTTTTT.

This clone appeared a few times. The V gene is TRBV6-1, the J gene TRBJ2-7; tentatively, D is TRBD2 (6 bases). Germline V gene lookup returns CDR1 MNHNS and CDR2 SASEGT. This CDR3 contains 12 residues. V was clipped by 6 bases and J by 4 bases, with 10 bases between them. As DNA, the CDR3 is TGTGCCAGCAGAGGGACTGATTACGAGCAGTACTTC. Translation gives CASRGTDYEQYF.

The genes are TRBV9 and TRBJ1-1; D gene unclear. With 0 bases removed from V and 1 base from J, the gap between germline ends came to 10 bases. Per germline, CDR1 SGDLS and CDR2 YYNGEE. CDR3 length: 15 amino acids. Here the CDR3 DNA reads TGTGCCAGCAGCGTAGACCCGACATGGAACACTGAAGCTTTCTTT. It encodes CASSVDPTWNTEAFF.

The CDR3: CASSPSAGGYYEQYF. The CDR3 DNA follows: TGCGCCAGCAGCCCGTCAGCGGGGGGGTACTACGAGCAGTACTTC. This chain links TRBV5-1 with TRBJ2-7, with TRBD2 matching 10 bases. V shed 4 bases and J 3 bases; nucleotides not matched to a gene: 7. This CDR3 contains 15 residues. Germline V gene data show CDR1 as SGHRS and CDR2 as YFSETQ.

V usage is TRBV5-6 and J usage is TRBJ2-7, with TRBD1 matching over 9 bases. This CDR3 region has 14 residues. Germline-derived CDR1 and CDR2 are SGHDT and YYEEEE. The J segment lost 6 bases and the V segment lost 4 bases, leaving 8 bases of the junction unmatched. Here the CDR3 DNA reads TGTGCCAGCAGCCTAGGGACAGGGTTTGGCGAGCAGTACTTC. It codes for CASSLGTGFGEQYF.

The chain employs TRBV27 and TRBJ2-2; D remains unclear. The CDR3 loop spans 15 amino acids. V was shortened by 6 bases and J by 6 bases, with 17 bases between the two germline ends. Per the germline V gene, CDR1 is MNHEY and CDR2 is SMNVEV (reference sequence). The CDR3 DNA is TGTGCCAGCAGCCCATTGGGTGAACGGGCCGGGGAGCTGTTTTTT. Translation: CASSPLGERAGELFF.

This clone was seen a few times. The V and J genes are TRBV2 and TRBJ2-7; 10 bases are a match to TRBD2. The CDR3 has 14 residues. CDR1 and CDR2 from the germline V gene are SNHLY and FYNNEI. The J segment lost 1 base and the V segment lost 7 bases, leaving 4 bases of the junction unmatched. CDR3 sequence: CASTLAGASYEQYF. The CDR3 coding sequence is TGTGCCAGCACTCTAGCGGGAGCGTCCTACGAGCAGTACTTC.

CDR3 sequence (DNA): TGTGCCAGCAGCTTAGGACAGGGATCTTCACCCCTCCACTTT. Translated, it gives CASSLGQGSSPLHF. The genes are TRBV7-6 and TRBJ1-6, with TRBD1 matching over 7 bases. With V trimmed by 1 base and J by 9 bases, 3 bases remained unmatched. Germline V gives CDR1 SGHVS, CDR2 FNYEAQ. CDR3 size: 14 residues.

The CDR3: CASSLTEPNSPLHF. CDR3 in DNA: TGTGCCAGCAGCTTGACAGAACCTAATTCACCCCTCCACTTT. The V and J genes are TRBV2 and TRBJ1-6; D possibly corresponds to TRBD1 (5 bases). The germline gives CDR1 SNHLY, CDR2 FYNNEI. The CDR3 is 14 residues long. The germline V and J ends were trimmed by 6 bases and 6 bases, with 12 bases remaining between them.

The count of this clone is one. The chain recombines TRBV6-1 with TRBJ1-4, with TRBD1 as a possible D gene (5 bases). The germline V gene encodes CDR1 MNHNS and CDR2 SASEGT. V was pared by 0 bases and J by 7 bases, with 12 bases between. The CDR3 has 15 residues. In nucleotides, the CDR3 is TGTGCCAGCAGTGAAGCGCTAGGGGATTCTGAAAAACTGTTTTTT. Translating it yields CASSEALGDSEKLFF.

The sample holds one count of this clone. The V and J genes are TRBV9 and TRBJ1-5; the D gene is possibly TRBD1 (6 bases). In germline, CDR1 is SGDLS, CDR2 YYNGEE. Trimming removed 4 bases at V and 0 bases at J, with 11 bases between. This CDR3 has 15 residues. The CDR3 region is CASSLGGDSNQPQHF. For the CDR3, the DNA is TGTGCCAGCAGCTTAGGGGGGGATAGCAATCAGCCCCAGCATTTT.